Listed below are T cell receptor beta chains from one sample, sequenced in a study of T-cell reconstitution after alpha-beta-depleted transplantation in children. TCRdb analysed the PCR reads with MiXCR anew, one entry per CDR3 protein. The sample has about 58,000 distinct CDR3 sequences, about 40% seen once. This specimen was PBMCs, mostly from graft donor cells, taken 360 days after TCRalphabeta/CD19-depleted stem cell transplant. The origin of the receptors is a male patient between 10 and 17 years old who had a stem cell transplant for acute lymphoblastic leukemia, so the T cells may come from the graft donor. CDR3s include the opening cysteine and the closing phenylalanine or tryptophan. The D gene is left open where the match is weak. The size entry is marked missing in some rows and otherwise reads once, few, many or a size class.

v_call: TRBV10-3
d_call: TRBD1
clone_size: few
j_call: TRBJ2-7
cdr3_nt: TGTGCCAGTGATACCGGACAGGGTGATTACGAGCAGTACTTC
cdr3_aa: CASDTGQGDYEQYF

v_call: TRBV28
d_call: -
clone_size: -
j_call: TRBJ2-5
cdr3_nt: TGTGCCAGCAGCCCAACTAGTTTCCAAGAGACCCAGTACTTC
cdr3_aa: CASSPTSFQETQYF

v_call: TRBV6-5
d_call: -
clone_size: -
j_call: TRBJ2-1
cdr3_nt: TGTGCCAGCAGTTACGGTGGCGGTTCGTACAATGAGCAGTTCTTC
cdr3_aa: CASSYGGGSYNEQFF

v_call: TRBV7-9
d_call: -
clone_size: few
j_call: TRBJ1-1
cdr3_nt: TGTGCCAGCACCCGACAGGACACTGAAGCTTTCTTT
cdr3_aa: CASTRQDTEAFF

v_call: TRBV7-2
d_call: -
clone_size: -
j_call: TRBJ2-1
cdr3_nt: TGTGCCAGCAGCTTCCGAGGACAGCCCACCTACGGTGAGCAGTTCTTC
cdr3_aa: CASSFRGQPTYGEQFF

v_call: TRBV7-2
d_call: TRBD1
clone_size: few
j_call: TRBJ2-1
cdr3_nt: TGTGCCAGCAGCTTACGTCCTCCGGGGACAGGGAAATTAAGGCAGTTCTTC
cdr3_aa: CASSLRPPGTGKLRQFF

v_call: TRBV28
d_call: -
clone_size: -
j_call: TRBJ1-5
cdr3_nt: TGTGCCAGCAGTGACGCACCCGACAGGTTAAATAGCAATCAGCCCCAGCATTTT
cdr3_aa: CASSDAPDRLNSNQPQHF

v_call: TRBV20-1
d_call: TRBD1
clone_size: -
j_call: TRBJ1-1
cdr3_nt: TGCAGTGCCCTAGGACAGGGAAACACTGAAGCTTTCTTT
cdr3_aa: CSALGQGNTEAFF

v_call: TRBV12-3/TRBV12-4
d_call: TRBD2
clone_size: -
j_call: TRBJ2-7
cdr3_nt: TGTGCCAGCAGTCAAATAGCGGGGGGCTACGAGCAGTACTTC
cdr3_aa: CASSQIAGGYEQYF

v_call: TRBV28
d_call: -
clone_size: -
j_call: TRBJ2-1
cdr3_nt: TGTGCCAGCAGTTTCTTGGTTGAGCAGTTCTTC
cdr3_aa: CASSFLVEQFF

v_call: TRBV12-3/TRBV12-4
d_call: -
clone_size: -
j_call: TRBJ2-1
cdr3_nt: TGTGCCAGCAGTAGCGGGACAGAGCCTTACAATGAGCAGTTCTTC
cdr3_aa: CASSSGTEPYNEQFF

v_call: TRBV3-1
d_call: -
clone_size: -
j_call: TRBJ2-7
cdr3_nt: TGTGCCAGCAGCCAAGTTGAGGCGGGCGAGCAGTACTTC
cdr3_aa: CASSQVEAGEQYF

v_call: TRBV15
d_call: -
clone_size: few
j_call: TRBJ2-7
cdr3_nt: TGTGCCACCAGCAGCATCTACCCCTACGAGCAGTACTTC
cdr3_aa: CATSSIYPYEQYF

v_call: TRBV2
d_call: -
clone_size: -
j_call: TRBJ2-7
cdr3_nt: TGTGCCAGCAACCAGGACGGCACCTACGAGCAGTACTTC
cdr3_aa: CASNQDGTYEQYF

v_call: TRBV9
d_call: -
clone_size: -
j_call: TRBJ1-5
cdr3_nt: TGTGCCAGCAGCATAGACGACGGCAATCAGCCCCAGCATTTT
cdr3_aa: CASSIDDGNQPQHF

v_call: TRBV4-3
d_call: TRBD2
clone_size: -
j_call: TRBJ2-6
cdr3_nt: TGCGCCAGCGGGCGGGGGATCCACTCTGGGGCCAACGTCCTGACTTTC
cdr3_aa: CASGRGIHSGANVLTF

v_call: TRBV12-3/TRBV12-4
d_call: -
clone_size: -
j_call: TRBJ1-2
cdr3_nt: TGTGCCATACAACAGGTGTTGGGCTACACCTTC
cdr3_aa: CAIQQVLGYTF

v_call: TRBV5-1
d_call: TRBD2
clone_size: few
j_call: TRBJ2-2
cdr3_nt: TGCGCCAGCAGCTATAGCGGGAGCGACACCGGGGAGCTGTTTTTT
cdr3_aa: CASSYSGSDTGELFF

v_call: TRBV12-3/TRBV12-4
d_call: -
clone_size: -
j_call: TRBJ1-2
cdr3_nt: TGTGCCAGCAGCCCAGGGGACTATGGCTACACCTTC
cdr3_aa: CASSPGDYGYTF

v_call: TRBV6-1
d_call: -
clone_size: -
j_call: TRBJ2-7
cdr3_nt: TGTGCCAGCAGTGAATCGGGTCATCTCGGCTCCTACGAGCAGTACTTC
cdr3_aa: CASSESGHLGSYEQYF